The 17 T cell receptor beta chains below come from one sample, sequenced in a study of blood T cell repertoires in COVID-19. TCRdb's table, derived via immunoSEQ multiplex PCR, lists solely in-frame clones and lacks some. The sample yields some 200,000 clones, 85% to 90% seen once. Material: PBMCs or T cells enriched from blood (not recorded which). The receptors come from a woman aged 18-29 years in a cohort exposed to, infected with or recovered from COVID-19 (not recorded which).

This sequence joins TRBV27 and TRBJ2-7, with TRBD1 matching 9 bases. V gave up 3 bases and J gave up 2 bases; unmatched junction bases: 5. Germline CDR1 MNHEY, CDR2 SMNVEV (reference sequence). This CDR3 contains 15 residues. CDR3 residues: CASSFKGTGPYEQYF. For the CDR3, the DNA is TGTGCCAGCAGTTTCAAAGGGACAGGGCCCTACGAGCAGTACTTC.

The chain is built from TRBV13 and TRBJ1-4; D call uncertain. The germline V gene encodes CDR1 PRHDT and CDR2 FYEKMQ (reference sequence). Trimming pared 5 bases from V and 8 bases from J, leaving 15 bases between. The CDR3 is 14 residues long. The CDR3 DNA sequence: TGTGCCAGCAGCCCCTTTAGAGTGAGGGAAAAACTGTTTTTT. Translating it yields CASSPFRVREKLFF.

A single count supports this clone. The chain links TRBV10-2 to TRBJ2-7, with 7 positions matching TRBD2. Germline-derived CDR1 and CDR2 are WSHSY and SAAADI. The CDR3 length is 13 residues. The junction had 0 bases not matched to a gene; V was cut back by 0 bases and J by 4 bases. CDR3 sequence reads: CASSESGGYEQYF. DNA of the CDR3: TGCGCCAGCAGTGAGTCGGGAGGGTACGAGCAGTACTTC.

The chain carries TRBV10-1 and TRBJ2-3, with 8 bases that match TRBD2. Trimming took 0 bases from V and 2 from J; bases not matched to a gene: 7. CDR1 is WNHNN and CDR2 is SYGVQD in the germline V gene (reference sequence). CDR3 size: 17 residues. This CDR3 is CASSESIGGRNTDTQYF. DNA of the CDR3: TGCGCCAGCAGTGAGTCGATCGGCGGGAGGAACACAGATACGCAGTATTTT.

V usage is TRBV7-9 and J usage is TRBJ1-1, with 10 positions matching TRBD1. The germline gives CDR1 SEHNR, CDR2 FQNEAQ (reference sequence). The junction had 11 bases not matched to a gene; V was cut back by 5 bases and J by 8 bases. The CDR3 sequence is 15 residues long. CDR3 DNA sequence: TGTGCCAGCAGCCCAACGACAGGGGGCGCGGAAGAAGCTTTCTTT. Translation gives CASSPTTGGAEEAFF.

The CDR3 here is CAISESSGGAYNEQFF. The CDR3 nucleotides are TGTGCCATCAGTGAGTCTAGCGGGGGGGCCTACAATGAGCAGTTCTTC. J is TRBJ2-1 and V is TRBV10-3; 11 nucleotides line up with TRBD2. Germline lookup yields CDR1 ENHRY and CDR2 SYGVKD. This CDR3 region has 16 residues. Trimming cost V 0 bases and J 2 bases; bases outside gene matches: 0.

This clone has just one count. The chain links TRBV28 to TRBJ1-1; D is undetermined. The CDR3 is made up of 11 amino acids. Germline values: CDR1 MDHEN, CDR2 SYDVKM. V was cut by 3 bases and J by 5 bases, with 4 bases left in between. The chain's CDR3 is CASSFGTEAFF. The CDR3 bases are TGTGCCAGCAGTTTCGGTACTGAAGCTTTCTTT.

The V gene is TRBV11-2, the J gene TRBJ1-4; D is perhaps TRBD1 (6 bases). The CDR3 consists of 16 residues. Germline V lookup: CDR1 SGHAT, CDR2 FQNNGV. V was cut by 0 bases and J by 4 bases, with 12 bases left in between. CDR3 bases: TGTGCCAGCAGCTTAGACGGCAGGGGCGTTAATGAAAAACTGTTTTTT. It yields the protein CASSLDGRGVNEKLFF.

The J gene is TRBJ1-2, the V gene TRBV6-1; 9 positions match TRBD1. After removal of 3 bases from V and 8 bases from J, the junction contained 10 bases not matched to a gene. The CDR3 has 15 amino acids. Germline V lookup: CDR1 MNHNS, CDR2 SASEGT. The CDR3, as DNA: TGTGCCAGCAGTGACCCGGGACAGGGATCTCGGGGCTACACCTTC. Translated, it gives CASSDPGQGSRGYTF.

The chain carries TRBV24-1 and TRBJ2-2; 9 nucleotides match TRBD1. V dropped 1 base and J dropped 6; count of bases not matched to a gene: 8. This CDR3 has 17 amino acids. Germline V gives CDR1 KGHDR, CDR2 SFDVKD. The CDR3 DNA is TGTGCCACCAGTGATTTCCAACAGGGGGCGAGCGCCGGGGAGCTGTTTTTT. Translating it yields CATSDFQQGASAGELFF.

The genes are TRBV29-1 and TRBJ1-1; D is uncertain. Germline CDR1 SQVTM, CDR2 ANQGSEA. Trimming removed 5 bases from V and 0 bases from J, with 10 bases in between. The length of the CDR3 is 13 residues. In nucleotides, the CDR3 is TGCAGCGTTCGTCGGGAGATGAACACTGAAGCTTTCTTT. This encodes CSVRREMNTEAFF.

The rearrangement links TRBV28 to TRBJ2-1; 8 positions agree with TRBD1. Germline CDR1 MDHEN, CDR2 SYDVKM. The CDR3 spans 13 residues. J lost 5 bases, V lost 4 bases, and 1 base had no gene match. The CDR3 region has the DNA TGTGCCAGCAGTTGGACAGGGAACAATGAGCAGTTCTTC. Protein sequence: CASSWTGNNEQFF.

This chain uses TRBV27 with TRBJ1-1, with D possibly TRBD1 on 5 matching bases. The CDR3 length is 17 residues. The ends were cut back, 4 bases at V and 0 bases at J, with 18 bases in the middle. CDR1 and CDR2 from the germline V gene are MNHEY and SMNVEV (reference sequence). The CDR3 region is CASSSAGWGGVNTEAFF. The CDR3 DNA reads TGTGCCAGCAGTTCCGCGGGGTGGGGGGGAGTGAACACTGAAGCTTTCTTT.

This clone has only one observation. The chain recombines TRBV9 with TRBJ2-7, with 7 nucleotides matching TRBD2. Germline V gives CDR1 SGDLS, CDR2 YYNGEE. V dropped 0 bases and J dropped 0; count of bases not matched to a gene: 6. The CDR3 has 16 residues. The CDR3 is CASSVDSGGSSYEQYF. As DNA, the CDR3 is TGTGCCAGCAGCGTAGACTCCGGCGGGAGCTCCTACGAGCAGTACTTC.

A word on this clone: A read error may produce the germline difference seen at one junction end. The rearrangement joins TRBV6-5 to TRBJ2-3, with D possibly being TRBD2 (6 bases). The CDR3 is 13 amino acids. Germline V gene sequence: CDR1 MNHEY, CDR2 SVGAGI. CDR3 sequence (DNA): TGTGCCAGCAGAAGTACTAGCAGAGATACGCAGTATTTT. Translating gives CASRSTSRDTQYF.

This chain uses TRBV6-5 with TRBJ1-2, with D uncertain. Trimming pared 2 bases from V and 0 bases from J, leaving 10 bases between. From germline, CDR1 is MNHEY and CDR2 SVGAGI. The CDR3 is 15 amino acids. The CDR3 sequence: CASSYDREPNYGYTF. CDR3 in DNA: TGTGCCAGCAGTTACGATAGGGAGCCTAACTATGGCTACACCTTC.

This clone was seen just once. This sequence joins TRBV28 and TRBJ1-4; TRBD1 matches at 8 bases. Trimming took 3 bases from V and 0 from J; bases not matched to a gene: 9. Germline V lookup: CDR1 MDHEN, CDR2 SYDVKM. The CDR3 runs to 18 residues. The CDR3 spells CASSFRTGPDATNEKLFF. The CDR3 DNA reads TGTGCCAGCAGTTTTAGGACAGGGCCTGATGCAACTAATGAAAAACTGTTTTTT.